Listed below are T cell receptor beta chains from one sample, sequenced in a study of chemoradiotherapy in HPV16-positive cancers. Profiling relied on immunoSEQ multiplex PCR, and the TCRdb table lists in-frame clones only, not all of them. The repertoire holds approximately 13,000 clones, with 70% to 90% as singletons. Source: blood, taken from a patient who underwent chemoradiotherapy. These receptors originate from a human donor with HPV-associated anogenital cancer. Each CDR3 is given with its conserved first and last residue. Each record gives: D gene, V gene, J gene, clone size, CDR3 protein, CDR3 DNA. The D gene is left open where the match is weak. The size field is filled for only some rows; it gives once, few, many or a size class.

d_gene: TRBD1
v_gene: TRBV10-3
j_gene: TRBJ1-2
abundance: .
CDR3aa: CAIATGQGGHGYTF
CDR3nt: TGTGCCATCGCAACCGGACAGGGGGGCCATGGCTACACCTTC

d_gene: .
v_gene: TRBV10-1
j_gene: TRBJ1-1
abundance: .
CDR3aa: CASSDRGIGTEAFF
CDR3nt: TGCGCCAGCAGTGATAGGGGCATCGGGACTGAAGCTTTCTTT

d_gene: TRBD1
v_gene: TRBV6-5
j_gene: TRBJ1-1
abundance: .
CDR3aa: CASSYGQGNTEAFF
CDR3nt: TGTGCCAGCAGTTACGGACAGGGGAACACTGAAGCTTTCTTT

d_gene: .
v_gene: TRBV5-6
j_gene: TRBJ1-1
abundance: .
CDR3aa: CASSLGGPMNTEAFF
CDR3nt: TGTGCCAGCAGCTTGGGCGGACCGATGAACACTGAAGCTTTCTTT

d_gene: TRBD2
v_gene: TRBV7-2
j_gene: TRBJ2-3
abundance: .
CDR3aa: CASSLVGRGGHFDTQYF
CDR3nt: TGTGCCAGCAGCTTAGTAGGGCGGGGGGGCCATTTCGATACGCAGTATTTT

d_gene: TRBD2
v_gene: TRBV2
j_gene: TRBJ2-2
abundance: few
CDR3aa: CASRKLAGGHSGELFF
CDR3nt: TGTGCCAGCAGGAAACTAGCGGGGGGGCATAGCGGGGAGCTGTTTTTT

d_gene: .
v_gene: TRBV5-1
j_gene: TRBJ2-1
abundance: .
CDR3aa: CASSLGRHNEQFF
CDR3nt: TGCGCCAGCAGCTTGGGTCGACACAATGAGCAGTTCTTC

d_gene: .
v_gene: TRBV11-2
j_gene: TRBJ2-3
abundance: few
CDR3aa: CASSSIKGYSVHTQYF
CDR3nt: TGTGCCAGCAGCTCCATTAAGGGATACTCTGTACATACGCAGTATTTT

d_gene: .
v_gene: TRBV15
j_gene: TRBJ1-2
abundance: .
CDR3aa: CATSRDNRDYGYTF
CDR3nt: TGTGCCACCAGCAGAGATAACAGGGACTATGGCTACACCTTC

d_gene: .
v_gene: TRBV10-3
j_gene: TRBJ1-4
abundance: .
CDR3aa: CAISESGVKLFF
CDR3nt: TGTGCCATCAGTGAGTCAGGGGTAAAACTGTTTTTT

d_gene: .
v_gene: TRBV4-1
j_gene: TRBJ1-6
abundance: .
CDR3aa: CASTPLEDRNSPLHF
CDR3nt: TGCGCCAGCACACCCCTAGAGGACCGAAATTCACCCCTCCACTTT

d_gene: TRBD1
v_gene: TRBV11-3
j_gene: TRBJ2-5
abundance: .
CDR3aa: CASSSRTGGETQYF
CDR3nt: TGTGCCAGCAGCTCGCGGACAGGCGGAGAGACCCAGTACTTC

d_gene: TRBD2
v_gene: TRBV18
j_gene: TRBJ2-3
abundance: .
CDR3aa: CASSPRLAGAVTDTQYF
CDR3nt: TGTGCCAGCTCACCCCGGCTAGCGGGGGCCGTCACAGATACGCAGTATTTT

d_gene: .
v_gene: TRBV10-1
j_gene: TRBJ2-1
abundance: .
CDR3aa: CASSSRQAGSYNEQFF
CDR3nt: TGCGCCAGCAGTTCACGACAGGCCGGCTCCTACAATGAGCAGTTCTTC

d_gene: .
v_gene: TRBV5-5
j_gene: TRBJ1-3
abundance: .
CDR3aa: CASSGQGNSGNTIYF
CDR3nt: TGTGCCAGCTCGGGGCAGGGGAACTCTGGAAACACCATATATTTT

d_gene: .
v_gene: TRBV5-8
j_gene: TRBJ2-2
abundance: once
CDR3aa: CASSLETGELFF
CDR3nt: TGTGCCAGCAGCTTGGAGACCGGGGAGCTGTTTTTT

d_gene: .
v_gene: TRBV7-8
j_gene: TRBJ2-7
abundance: .
CDR3aa: CASRTGPTTYEQYF
CDR3nt: TGTGCCAGTCGAACAGGGCCCACAACCTACGAGCAGTACTTC

d_gene: TRBD2
v_gene: TRBV5-1
j_gene: TRBJ2-5
abundance: .
CDR3aa: CASSPGLAGGQETQYF
CDR3nt: TGCGCCAGCAGCCCAGGACTAGCGGGGGGACAAGAGACCCAGTACTTC

d_gene: TRBD2
v_gene: TRBV6-1
j_gene: TRBJ2-7
abundance: .
CDR3aa: CASSIIAGSGYEQYF
CDR3nt: TGTGCCAGCAGTATAATAGCGGGGAGTGGCTACGAGCAGTACTTC

d_gene: .
v_gene: TRBV7-2
j_gene: TRBJ2-3
abundance: .
CDR3aa: CASSTGGSADTQYF
CDR3nt: TGTGCCAGCAGCACCGGGGGCTCGGCAGATACGCAGTATTTT

d_gene: TRBD1
v_gene: TRBV5-4
j_gene: TRBJ2-3
abundance: .
CDR3aa: CASSQGARTDTQYF
CDR3nt: TGTGCCAGCAGTCAGGGGGCTAGGACAGATACGCAGTATTTT

d_gene: .
v_gene: TRBV10-3
j_gene: TRBJ1-6
abundance: few
CDR3aa: CAIRGTPDNSPLHF
CDR3nt: TGTGCCATCCGCGGGACACCTGATAATTCACCCCTCCACTTT

d_gene: TRBD1
v_gene: TRBV19
j_gene: TRBJ1-5
abundance: .
CDR3aa: CASSIQGDQPQHF
CDR3nt: TGTGCCAGTAGTATACAGGGGGATCAGCCCCAGCATTTT

d_gene: .
v_gene: TRBV7-3
j_gene: TRBJ2-3
abundance: .
CDR3aa: CASSLEAATSTDTQYF
CDR3nt: TGTGCCAGCAGCTTAGAAGCGGCTACTAGCACAGATACGCAGTATTTT

d_gene: TRBD1
v_gene: TRBV6-1
j_gene: TRBJ1-2
abundance: .
CDR3aa: CASKGGVSGGTGYTF
CDR3nt: TGTGCCAGCAAAGGTGGGGTGTCAGGGGGCACTGGCTACACCTTC

d_gene: .
v_gene: TRBV27
j_gene: TRBJ1-2
abundance: once
CDR3aa: CASTPSTAAGSYGYTF
CDR3nt: TGTGCCAGCACTCCTTCGACTGCGGCGGGTTCCTATGGCTACACCTTC

d_gene: .
v_gene: TRBV5-1
j_gene: TRBJ2-3
abundance: .
CDR3aa: CASSLYGGRTDTQYF
CDR3nt: TGCGCCAGCAGCTTATACGGGGGACGCACAGATACGCAGTATTTT

d_gene: .
v_gene: TRBV28
j_gene: TRBJ1-6
abundance: .
CDR3aa: CASSNSQGGSYNSPLHF
CDR3nt: TGTGCCAGCAGCAACTCTCAGGGCGGCTCCTATAATTCACCCCTCCACTTT

d_gene: TRBD2
v_gene: TRBV6-1
j_gene: TRBJ2-3
abundance: .
CDR3aa: CASSVAGGIRTQYF
CDR3nt: TGTGCCAGCAGTGTGGCGGGGGGAATTCGTACGCAGTATTTT

d_gene: TRBD2
v_gene: TRBV5-4
j_gene: TRBJ2-5
abundance: .
CDR3aa: CASSPGTSGATGTQYF
CDR3nt: TGTGCCAGCAGCCCTGGGACTAGCGGGGCCACAGGGACCCAGTACTTC

d_gene: .
v_gene: TRBV10-3
j_gene: TRBJ1-3
abundance: .
CDR3aa: CAISVHGNTIYF
CDR3nt: TGTGCCATCAGTGTACATGGAAACACCATATATTTT

d_gene: TRBD2
v_gene: TRBV6-1
j_gene: TRBJ2-3
abundance: .
CDR3aa: CASSEVAGGLTDTQYF
CDR3nt: TGTGCCAGCAGTGAAGTGGCGGGGGGGCTCACAGATACGCAGTATTTT

d_gene: .
v_gene: TRBV9
j_gene: TRBJ2-7
abundance: .
CDR3aa: CASSVATGRGLEQYF
CDR3nt: TGTGCCAGCAGCGTAGCAACAGGCCGAGGTCTCGAGCAGTACTTC

d_gene: TRBD1
v_gene: TRBV2
j_gene: TRBJ1-2
abundance: .
CDR3aa: CATLQGSPNYGYTF
CDR3nt: TGTGCCACCCTACAGGGGAGTCCCAACTATGGCTACACCTTC

d_gene: .
v_gene: TRBV5-1
j_gene: TRBJ2-3
abundance: .
CDR3aa: CASSRDISTDTQYF
CDR3nt: TGCGCCAGCAGCCGGGACATCAGCACAGATACGCAGTATTTT

d_gene: .
v_gene: TRBV15
j_gene: TRBJ1-1
abundance: few
CDR3aa: CATSRDRLGTEAFF
CDR3nt: TGTGCCACCAGCAGAGACAGGTTGGGCACTGAAGCTTTCTTT

d_gene: .
v_gene: TRBV27
j_gene: TRBJ2-2
abundance: .
CDR3aa: CASRRYANTGELFF
CDR3nt: TGTGCCAGCAGGCGGTATGCGAACACCGGGGAGCTGTTTTTT

d_gene: .
v_gene: TRBV19
j_gene: TRBJ1-5
abundance: once
CDR3aa: CATNGARNQPQHF
CDR3nt: TGTGCCACAAACGGGGCACGCAATCAGCCCCAGCATTTT

d_gene: .
v_gene: TRBV11-2
j_gene: TRBJ1-5
abundance: .
CDR3aa: CASSLEGADQPQHF
CDR3nt: TGTGCCAGCAGCTTAGAGGGGGCGGATCAGCCCCAGCATTTT

d_gene: .
v_gene: TRBV19
j_gene: TRBJ2-1
abundance: .
CDR3aa: CASADSSSYNEQFF
CDR3nt: TGTGCCAGTGCTGACAGTAGCTCCTACAATGAGCAGTTCTTC

d_gene: .
v_gene: TRBV6-6
j_gene: TRBJ1-1
abundance: .
CDR3aa: CASMFEGAHTEAFF
CDR3nt: TGTGCCAGCATGTTCGAGGGCGCGCACACTGAAGCTTTCTTT

d_gene: TRBD1
v_gene: TRBV10-2
j_gene: TRBJ1-6
abundance: once
CDR3aa: CASSGLDDRANSPLHF
CDR3nt: TGCGCCAGCAGTGGTTTGGACGACAGGGCAAATTCACCCCTCCACTTT

d_gene: .
v_gene: TRBV4-1
j_gene: TRBJ2-3
abundance: .
CDR3aa: CASSQDSGRVTQYF
CDR3nt: TGCGCCAGCAGCCAAGACTCCGGAAGGGTTACGCAGTATTTT

d_gene: .
v_gene: TRBV7-8
j_gene: TRBJ2-1
abundance: .
CDR3aa: CASSPNKDRKEQFF
CDR3nt: TGTGCCAGCAGCCCAAACAAGGATCGTAAGGAGCAGTTCTTC

d_gene: .
v_gene: TRBV30
j_gene: TRBJ1-5
abundance: .
CDR3aa: CAWSVQGRQPQHF
CDR3nt: TGTGCCTGGAGTGTACAGGGTAGACAGCCCCAGCATTTT

d_gene: .
v_gene: TRBV6-1
j_gene: TRBJ2-1
abundance: .
CDR3aa: CASRWADNEQFF
CDR3nt: TGTGCCAGCAGATGGGCGGACAATGAGCAGTTCTTC

d_gene: .
v_gene: TRBV10-3
j_gene: TRBJ1-1
abundance: .
CDR3aa: CAIRQGGTEAFF
CDR3nt: TGTGCCATCAGGCAAGGGGGGACTGAAGCTTTCTTT

d_gene: TRBD1
v_gene: TRBV5-6
j_gene: TRBJ1-1
abundance: .
CDR3aa: CASSLNRGPNTEAFF
CDR3nt: TGTGCCAGCAGCTTGAACAGGGGGCCGAACACTGAAGCTTTCTTT

d_gene: .
v_gene: TRBV5-1
j_gene: TRBJ2-5
abundance: .
CDR3aa: CASSLGGGRVAETQYF
CDR3nt: TGCGCCAGCAGCTTGGGTGGGGGTCGAGTGGCGGAGACCCAGTACTTC

d_gene: .
v_gene: TRBV4-1
j_gene: TRBJ1-5
abundance: .
CDR3aa: CASSQAQAQGNQPQHF
CDR3nt: TGCGCCAGCAGCCAGGCACAAGCGCAGGGTAATCAGCCCCAGCATTTT

d_gene: TRBD1
v_gene: TRBV6-4
j_gene: TRBJ1-2
abundance: .
CDR3aa: CASFLQGSYGYTF
CDR3nt: TGTGCCAGCTTCCTACAGGGGTCCTATGGCTACACCTTC

d_gene: TRBD1
v_gene: TRBV6-1
j_gene: TRBJ2-7
abundance: .
CDR3aa: CASSDMARQGGYEQYF
CDR3nt: TGTGCCAGCAGTGATATGGCCCGACAGGGCGGCTACGAGCAGTACTTC

d_gene: .
v_gene: TRBV2
j_gene: TRBJ2-5
abundance: .
CDR3aa: CASSAPERYF
CDR3nt: TGTGCCAGCAGTGCACCTGAAAGATACTTC

d_gene: .
v_gene: TRBV4-1
j_gene: TRBJ1-2
abundance: few
CDR3aa: CASSPRDFIYGYTF
CDR3nt: TGCGCCAGCAGCCCAAGGGACTTCATCTATGGCTACACCTTC

d_gene: .
v_gene: TRBV2
j_gene: TRBJ1-3
abundance: .
CDR3aa: CASGQLSGNTIYF
CDR3nt: TGTGCCAGCGGACAGTTGTCTGGAAACACCATATATTTT